Listed here are 21 T cell receptor beta chains from one sample, sequenced in a study of blood T cell repertoires in COVID-19. The data were produced by immunoSEQ multiplex PCR, yet TCRdb's version contains in-frame clones alone and is incomplete. The table includes 160,000 or so clones, 84% detected once. Sequenced sample: PBMCs or T cells enriched from blood (not recorded which). The source is a man aged 50-59 years who had recovered from COVID-19.

CDR3 in amino acids: CASSSRTSGGQYQETQYF. The CDR3 nucleotides are TGCGCCAGCAGCTCCAGGACTAGCGGGGGGCAGTACCAAGAGACCCAGTACTTC. The gene calls are TRBV5-1 and TRBJ2-5, with 14 bases lining up with TRBD2. The trim removed 3 bases at V and 0 bases at J, leaving 7 bases unmatched. CDR3 length equals 18 residues. Germline V gene sequence: CDR1 SGHRS, CDR2 YFSETQ.

The V and J genes are TRBV19 and TRBJ2-5; possibly TRBD2 for D (5 bases). Trimming left V 4 bases short and J 5 bases short, with 11 bases between. The germline V gene has CDR1 LNHDA and CDR2 SQIVND (reference sequence). The CDR3 is 13 amino acids. The CDR3 reads CASSKGVPETQYF. In DNA form, the CDR3 reads TGTGCCAGTAGTAAGGGAGTTCCGGAGACCCAGTACTTC.

The chain combines TRBV7-9 with TRBJ1-2, with D tentatively TRBD1 (6 bases). The CDR3 has 15 amino acids. V was trimmed by 0 bases and J by 8 bases, leaving 16 bases between them. The germline gives CDR1 SEHNR, CDR2 FQNEAQ (reference sequence). The CDR3 reads CASSLAERDGGGYTF. The CDR3 DNA reads TGTGCCAGCAGCTTAGCGGAGAGGGATGGGGGCGGCTACACCTTC.

This chain links TRBV23-1 with TRBJ2-7; D is unclear. TRBV23-1 is marked as an open reading frame, function uncertain. This CDR3 is built from 17 residues. The germline V and J ends were trimmed by 6 bases and 3 bases, with 24 bases remaining between them. CDR3 bases: TGCGCCAGCAGCACAAACAAAAACAGTTTAACGGACTACGAGCAGTACTTC. Its protein is CASSTNKNSLTDYEQYF.

J is TRBJ2-5 and V is TRBV15; 8 nucleotides agree with TRBD2. The trim removed 1 base at V and 4 bases at J, leaving 8 bases unmatched. This CDR3 is 16 amino acids long. Germline CDR1 reads LNHNV; CDR2 reads YYDKDF (reference sequence). CDR3 in amino acids: CATSRGVAGRGETQYF. The DNA of the CDR3 is TGTGCCACCAGCAGAGGAGTAGCGGGGAGGGGAGAGACCCAGTACTTC.

The chain combines TRBV29-1 with TRBJ2-5; possibly TRBD2 for D (5 bases). Germline CDR1 and CDR2: SQVTM and ANQGSEA. Trimming took 4 bases from V and 5 from J, leaving 14 bases between them. This CDR3 contains 13 residues. This CDR3 reads CSVGITSGETQYF. In DNA form, the CDR3 reads TGCAGCGTTGGTATAACATCGGGGGAGACCCAGTACTTC.

The V call is TRBV18, the J call TRBJ2-5; D is perhaps TRBD2 (5 bases). The V gene lost 3 bases and the J gene lost 5 bases, with 13 bases spanning the gap. CDR3 size: 14 residues. The germline gives CDR1 KGHSH, CDR2 LQKENI. CDR3 sequence (DNA): TGTGCCAGCTCACCCGTCGGGGTCGGGGAGACCCAGTACTTC. This translates into CASSPVGVGETQYF.

This rearrangement joins TRBV24-1 to TRBJ2-1; TRBD1 is a possible D gene (5 bases). Germline V gene lookup returns CDR1 KGHDR and CDR2 SFDVKD. The CDR3 runs to 14 residues. V lost 0 bases and J 9 bases, leaving 11 bases between the germline ends. DNA for the CDR3: TGTGCCACCAGTGATTTGCAGGGTGGCGTTGAGCAGTTCTTC. It translates to CATSDLQGGVEQFF.

The chain carries TRBV4-1 and TRBJ1-2; no firm D call. CDR1 and CDR2 from the germline V gene are MGHRA and YSYEKL. The CDR3 contains 15 residues. V was trimmed by 4 bases and J by 4 bases, leaving 16 bases between them. The CDR3 is CASSPPEGGAYGYTF. The CDR3 DNA is TGCGCCAGCAGCCCCCCGGAGGGCGGTGCCTATGGCTACACCTTC.

This chain connects TRBV15 to TRBJ2-7, with 15 bases matching TRBD2. Germline CDR1 is LNHNV and CDR2 is YYDKDF (reference sequence). The CDR3 is 17 amino acids. J lost 0 bases, V lost 5 bases, and 5 bases had no gene match. The DNA for the CDR3 is TGTGCCACCAGCTTCGGGACTAGCGGGGGGAGCTCCTACGAGCAGTACTTC. Its translation is CATSFGTSGGSSYEQYF.

This clone was picked up one time. The rearrangement joins TRBV10-1 to TRBJ2-7; 9 bases match TRBD2. J gave up 4 bases and V 5 bases, and 6 bases lay outside the gene matches. Germline V gives CDR1 WNHNN, CDR2 SYGVQD (reference sequence). This CDR3 is built from 14 residues. The CDR3 reads CASSPASGVYEQYF. CDR3 sequence (DNA): TGCGCCAGCAGTCCAGCTAGCGGGGTATACGAGCAGTACTTC.

The genes are TRBV12-3 or TRBV12-4 and TRBJ2-1; 9 nucleotides line up with TRBD1. V shed 5 bases, J shed 6 bases, and the junction held 2 bases outside the gene matches. This CDR3 spans 13 amino acids. CDR3 protein: CASSRGQGNEQFF. CDR3 in DNA: TGTGCCAGCAGTCGGGGACAGGGCAATGAGCAGTTCTTC.

V and J are TRBV9 and TRBJ1-2; the D is unclear. The V gene lost 0 bases and the J gene lost 6 bases, with 12 bases spanning the gap. The CDR3 totals 14 residues. Germline lookup yields CDR1 SGDLS and CDR2 YYNGEE. The CDR3 region has the DNA TGTGCCAGCAGCGTAGCCCGGTCTTCAAATGGCTACACCTTC. This sequence encodes CASSVARSSNGYTF.

The chain uses TRBV21-1 and TRBJ2-1; the listed D gene, TRBD2, was not tested against the DNA. TRBV21-1 corresponds to a pseudogene. CDR3 length: 16 residues. The CDR3 sequence: CASILLAGVSYNEQFF. The CDR3 coding sequence is TGTGCCAGCATCCTCTTAGCGGGGGTCTCCTACAATGAGCAGTTCTTC.

CDR3 residues: CASSAGPLAGGRETQYF. As DNA, the CDR3 is TGTGCCAGCAGCGCCGGCCCCTTAGCGGGGGGTCGAGAGACCCAGTACTTC. The gene calls are TRBV9 and TRBJ2-5; 10 positions match TRBD2. The V gene's germline CDR1 is SGDLS and CDR2 YYNGEE. J lost 4 bases, V lost 3 bases, and 12 bases had no gene match. The CDR3 runs to 17 residues.

The chain employs TRBV7-8 and TRBJ1-3, with D maybe TRBD1 (5 bases). The germline CDR1 and CDR2 sequences are SGHVS and FQNEAQ. Trimming left V 5 bases short and J 0 bases short, with 14 bases between. This CDR3 region has 16 residues. CDR3 sequence (DNA): TGTGCCAGCAGCCCCCTGGGGGGGAACTCTGGAAACACCATATATTTT. This codes for CASSPLGGNSGNTIYF.

The rearrangement joins TRBV20-1 to TRBJ1-1; D is possibly TRBD1 (6 bases). Looked up from germline, CDR1 is DFQATT and CDR2 is SNEGSKA (reference sequence). The CDR3 has 11 amino acids. Trimming shortened V by 6 bases and J by 9 bases, and 14 bases separated the two germline ends. The CDR3 reads CSANKDSQAFF. CDR3 nucleotides: TGCAGTGCAAACAAGGACAGCCAAGCTTTCTTT.

The chain links TRBV28 to TRBJ1-5, with 11 bases that match TRBD1. The J segment lost 5 bases and the V segment lost 5 bases, leaving 11 bases of the junction unmatched. Germline CDR1 and CDR2: MDHEN and SYDVKM. The CDR3 totals 17 residues. Here the CDR3 DNA reads TGTGCCAGCAGTAGTCCGGGACAGGGGGGCCGATATCAGCCCCAGCATTTT. Its translation: CASSSPGQGGRYQPQHF.

This chain's CDR3 is CASSFQQGISGNTIYF. In DNA form, the CDR3 reads TGTGCCAGCAGCTTTCAGCAGGGGATCTCTGGAAACACCATATATTTT. This rearrangement joins TRBV11-2 to TRBJ1-3; D is possibly TRBD1 (6 bases). Trimming cost V 3 bases and J 0 bases, with 12 bases left between them. The germline V gene has CDR1 SGHAT and CDR2 FQNNGV. The CDR3 is 16 amino acids.

This clone appeared a few times. The chain combines TRBV15 with TRBJ2-2; no clear D gene. The CDR3 sequence is 13 residues long. With 1 base removed from V and 7 bases from J, the gap between germline ends came to 7 bases. Per germline, CDR1 LNHNV and CDR2 YYDKDF (reference sequence). For the CDR3, the DNA is TGTGCCACCAGCAGAGTCCCTAGCGGGGAGCTGTTTTTT. Its protein is CATSRVPSGELFF.

This chain links TRBV6-5 with TRBJ2-7; D gene unclear. The CDR3 sequence is 14 residues long. V was shortened by 5 bases and J by 5 bases, with 16 bases between the two germline ends. CDR1 is MNHEY and CDR2 is SVGAGI in the germline V gene. CDR3 nucleotides: TGTGCCAGCAGTCCAGACGTGGGCAGCAACGAGCAGTACTTC. It codes for CASSPDVGSNEQYF.